This T cell receptor (beta chain) was profiled in a study of response to subunit inactivated influenza vaccine. This clonotype was counted between two and nine times. The CDR3 sequence is 13 residues long. Germline CDR1 reads SEHNR; CDR2 reads FQNEAQ (reference sequence). Between the trimmed V and J ends, which lost 1 base and 1 base, there was a span of 4 bases. MiXCR, applied by TCRdb to the RT-PCR reads, yields one record per CDR3 protein. The data hold hundreds of thousands of distinct CDR3 sequences, with roughly 10% observed a single time. The same data also went into a second study, on T cells expressing NK-cell markers. That report notes: 5'RACE template switching built TCR beta cDNA with unique molecular identifiers. Cells sorted as CD3+CD56+NKG2C+, CD3+CD56+NKG2C- and CD3+CD56-NKG2C+ T cells supplied the TCR beta repertoires. Eight donors were sequenced, seven testing HCMV-seropositive and one testing seronegative. Sorting was limited to alpha-beta TCR-expressing T cells with an anti-gamma-delta TCR antibody in several experiments. Several donors had dominant NKG2C+ clonotypes that comprised roughly 1.0-8% of their CD8+ T cells.

The specimen was PBMCs from blood, collected on the day of vaccination. The chain carries TRBV7-9 and TRBJ1-1, with unresolved D. This sequence was found in a man aged 45-60 years who received an inactivated influenza vaccine. The CDR3 spells CASSLDANTEAFF. In nucleotides, the CDR3 is TGTGCCAGCAGCTTAGACGCGAACACTGAAGCTTTCTTT.